The 4 T cell receptor beta chains in this list originate from one sample, sequenced in a study of shared clonotypes between healthy human individuals. Measured with immunoSEQ multiplex PCR; TCRdb has only the in-frame clones, and not every one. Counted here are 2 million to 2.5 million clones, nearly 97% occurring once; the ten biggest clones make up more than 0.1%. Material for sequencing was naive CD4+ T cells sorted from blood. The subset denotes: CD45RA+ positively selected. These TCRs come from a man younger than 30 in good health.

The gene calls are TRBV5-8 and TRBJ2-7, with unresolved D. CDR1 SGHTS and CDR2 YDEGEE come from the germline V gene. The CDR3 is 13 residues long. V gave up 2 bases and J gave up 3 bases, with 9 bases separating them. CDR3 coding DNA: TGTGCCAGCAGCTTTGGGAAGATCTACGAGCAGTACTTC. Protein: CASSFGKIYEQYF.

The chain recombines TRBV6-5 with TRBJ2-5; D perhaps matches TRBD2 (7 bases). The V gene lost 5 bases and the J gene lost 2 bases, with 15 bases spanning the gap. This CDR3 spans 15 amino acids. Germline assignment: CDR1 MNHEY and CDR2 SVGAGI. CDR3 in DNA: TGTGCCAGCAGTCCGCGGGGGCGAGGGCAAGAGACCCAGTACTTC. It codes for CASSPRGRGQETQYF.

This clone was counted only a few times. This specimen includes other DNA sequences encoding the same CDR3. V usage is TRBV6-6 and J usage is TRBJ2-5; D ambiguous. With 2 bases removed from V and 2 bases from J, the gap between germline ends came to 3 bases. The CDR3 spans 12 residues. Germline V gene data show CDR1 as MNHNY and CDR2 as SVGAGI (reference sequence). The CDR3 region has the DNA TGTGCCAGCAGTTACGGGCAAGAGACCCAGTACTTC. This sequence encodes CASSYGQETQYF.

The V call is TRBV5-4, the J call TRBJ1-2; 7 bases align to TRBD1. This CDR3 is 13 amino acids long. In germline, CDR1 is SGHNT, CDR2 YYREEE (reference sequence). V lost 1 base to trimming and J lost 7 bases; unmatched junction nucleotides: 4. CDR3 sequence reads: CASSLTGEAGYTF. As DNA, the CDR3 is TGTGCCAGCAGCTTGACAGGGGAGGCTGGCTACACCTTC.